The 18 T cell receptor beta chains below were found in one sample sequenced in a study of spatial heterogeneity in lung cancer. The time point is: sample taken at primary tumor resection. Whole RNA was taken from tumor, nontumor lung or frozen PBMC; it was then sequenced unsorted. MiXCR, applied by TCRdb to the 5' RACE reads, yields one record per CDR3 protein. The repertoire holds some 8,900 distinct CDR3 sequences, with less than 5% as singletons. Source: PBMCs, taken at surgery. These receptors originate from a male donor with early-stage non-small cell lung cancer.

This clonotype has ten or more counts. This beta chain represents an off-target read in a library built for alpha chains; its size is of limited meaning. The chain is built from TRBV7-2 and TRBJ2-5, with D tentatively TRBD1 (6 bases). The V gene lost 2 bases and the J gene lost 3 bases, with 25 bases spanning the gap. This CDR3 is 19 amino acids long. The V gene's germline CDR1 is SGHTA and CDR2 FQGNSA. The CDR3 loop reads CASSLSWTQTGSKKETQYF. CDR3 nucleotide sequence: TGTGCCAGCAGCTTATCCTGGACCCAGACAGGAAGTAAAAAAGAGACCCAGTACTTC.

This clonotype was observed many times. This beta chain slipped into a library made for alpha chains as a stray read, so its size is not meaningful. This chain uses TRBV11-2 with TRBJ2-2; D call uncertain. Germline CDR1 and CDR2: SGHAT and FQNNGV. This CDR3 spans 14 amino acids. The V and J ends lost 1 base and 3 bases respectively, with 6 bases between them. The CDR3 nucleotides are TGTGCCAGCAGCTTAGCAAGAGACACCGGGGAGCTGTTTTTT. Amino acids: CASSLARDTGELFF.

About this clonotype: One junction end disagrees with the germline gene, perhaps due to a read error. A library made for alpha chains picked up this beta chain off target, so its size means little. The genes are TRBV12-3 or TRBV12-4 and TRBJ2-7; 11 positions agree with TRBD2. The CDR3 totals 14 residues. CDR3 in amino acids: CASRLAGGQDEQYF. The CDR3 DNA is TGTGCCAGCAGATTAGCGGGGGGGCAAGACGAGCAGTACTTC.

This clonotype is medium-sized in the sample. Since it is a stray read in a library aimed at alpha chains, this beta chain has a size that is not meaningful. J is TRBJ2-3 and V is TRBV20-1; possibly TRBD2 for D (6 bases). Trimming left V 6 bases short and J 0 bases short, with 25 bases between. Looked up from germline, CDR1 is DFQATT and CDR2 is SNEGSKA (reference sequence). This CDR3 comprises 18 residues. CDR3: CSAKPSGGAYLSTDTQYF. CDR3 sequence (DNA): TGCAGTGCAAAACCCTCGGGCGGGGCGTACCTTAGCACAGATACGCAGTATTTT.

This clonotype qualifies as medium-sized. In a library made to pick up alpha chains, this beta chain is a stray read with a size that means little. V gene TRBV20-1 combines with J gene TRBJ1-6; D is perhaps TRBD1 (6 bases). Germline loops: CDR1 DFQATT, CDR2 SNEGSKA (reference sequence). V shed 6 bases and J shed 10 bases, with 16 bases lying between them. The CDR3 has 13 amino acids. CDR3 residues: CSAGGQFRSPLHF. The CDR3 nucleotides read TGCAGTGCCGGAGGACAGTTCAGATCACCCCTCCACTTT.

By share of the sample, this clonotype is large. A library made for alpha chains picked up this beta chain off target, so its size means little. This chain joins TRBV9 and TRBJ2-3; D might be TRBD2 (5 bases). The length of the CDR3 is 13 residues. Deletions cut 3 bases from V and 2 bases from J, with 7 bases between. Looked up from germline, CDR1 is SGDLS and CDR2 is YYNGEE. CDR3 in DNA: TGTGCCAGCAGCGACGGGGTCACAGATACGCAGTATTTT. Translation: CASSDGVTDTQYF. Together with reference TRBV9 and TRBJ2-3, the CDR3 gives the full variable domain: DSGVTQTPKHLITATGQRVTLRCSPRSGDLSVYWYQQSLDQGLQFLIQYYNGEERAKGNILERFSAQQFPDLHSELNLSSLELGDSALYFCASSDGVTDTQYFGPGTRLTVL.

This clonotype showed up many times. This beta chain represents an off-target read in a library built for alpha chains; its size is of limited meaning. The chain recombines TRBV6-6 with TRBJ2-1, with 9 bases lining up with TRBD1. Germline CDR1 MNHNY, CDR2 SVGAGI (reference sequence). The CDR3 contains 17 residues. The V and J ends lost 2 bases and 2 bases, in that order; junction bases with no gene match: 7. The CDR3 sequence: CASSYHPDRGPYNEQFF. CDR3 DNA sequence: TGTGCCAGCAGTTACCATCCGGACAGGGGACCCTACAATGAGCAGTTCTTC.

In its sample, this clonotype was seen many times. This beta chain is a stray read from a library made for alpha chains; its abundance is not meaningful. J is TRBJ2-1 and V is TRBV28, with D maybe TRBD2 (5 bases). Trimming pared 3 bases from V and 4 bases from J, leaving 10 bases between. This CDR3 has 14 amino acids. Germline V CDR1 and CDR2: MDHEN, SYDVKM. CDR3 in DNA: TGTGCCAGCAGTTTTGAGGGCACATACAATGAGCAGTTCTTC. Its translation: CASSFEGTYNEQFF.

On this clonotype itself: Found in a library prepared for alpha chains, this beta chain is an off-target read, and its abundance has little meaning. The chain links TRBV7-2 to TRBJ1-6; TRBD1 matches 10 bases. The germline CDR1 and CDR2 sequences are SGHTA and FQGNSA. The CDR3 spans 17 residues. Trimming at V came to 2 bases and at J to 8 bases, leaving 9 bases not matched to a gene. CDR3 protein: CASSLRQGADGDSPLHF. DNA of the CDR3: TGTGCCAGCAGCTTACGACAGGGGGCGGATGGGGATTCACCCCTCCACTTT.

This clonotype is labeled medium-sized. The library was prepared for alpha chains; this beta chain is a stray read, so its frequency means little. The chain couples TRBV10-3 to TRBJ1-6, with D hard to call. There are 16 residues in the CDR3. The V and J ends lost 5 bases and 6 bases respectively, with 17 bases between them. CDR1 is ENHRY and CDR2 is SYGVKD in the germline V gene. Written as DNA, the CDR3 is TGTGCCATCAGTTCCGCCGGACTGGGAATTAATTCACCCCTCCACTTT. Translation gives CAISSAGLGINSPLHF.

This clonotype was found many times. This beta chain is a stray read from a library made for alpha chains; its abundance is not meaningful. This chain uses TRBV6-4 with TRBJ2-3, with TRBD2 matching over 11 bases. The CDR3 covers 14 residues. CDR1 and CDR2 from the germline V gene are MRHNA and SNTAGT. V was pared by 6 bases and J by 6 bases, with 5 bases of the junction left unmatched. The CDR3 DNA is TGTGCCAGCAGCCTAGCGGGGGGACGGGATACGCAGTATTTT. Its protein is CASSLAGGRDTQYF.

This clonotype occurred a few times. Being off target in a library aimed at alpha chains, this beta chain has a size of little meaning. J is TRBJ2-1 and V is TRBV9; 12 nucleotides match TRBD2. Trimming cost V 3 bases and J 8 bases; bases outside gene matches: 12. This CDR3 spans 17 amino acids. CDR1 is SGDLS, CDR2 YYNGEE, per germline. The CDR3 DNA follows: TGTGCCAGCAGCGCATCGACTAGCGGGGGCCAGTGGGATGAGCAGTTCTTC. Translation gives CASSASTSGGQWDEQFF.

This clonotype was observed at least ten times. The library was built for alpha chains, so this beta chain is an off-target read and its size means little. This chain uses TRBV7-2 with TRBJ2-3; the D gene is possibly TRBD2 (6 bases). V was cut by 3 bases and J by 6 bases, with 13 bases left in between. The CDR3 contains 14 residues. Germline V gives CDR1 SGHTA, CDR2 FQGNSA. CDR3 nucleotide sequence: TGTGCCAGCAGCTTGAATGGCGGGGCCGATACGCAGTATTTT. Amino acids: CASSLNGGADTQYF.

This clonotype was counted at least ten times. This beta chain is an unintended read in a library built for alpha chains; its size means little. The V call is TRBV7-2, the J call TRBJ2-1, with 9 nucleotides matching TRBD2. This CDR3 has 13 residues. V was clipped by 5 bases and J by 13 bases; unmatched bases: 9. Germline CDR1 reads SGHTA; CDR2 reads FQGNSA. The CDR3 nucleotides read TGTGCCAGCAGCCCCTCTTGGCGGGGGGGCCAGTTCTTC. This translates into CASSPSWRGGQFF.

This clonotype was observed a handful of times. The library was designed around alpha chains, so this beta chain is a stray read whose abundance carries little weight. This sequence joins TRBV20-1 and TRBJ1-2; 9 bases fit TRBD1. Germline V CDR1 and CDR2: DFQATT, SNEGSKA (reference sequence). V was pared by 1 base and J by 6 bases, with 3 bases of the junction left unmatched. The CDR3 consists of 13 residues. The CDR3 region is CSARGRTGDGYTF. The CDR3 bases are TGCAGTGCTAGAGGAAGGACAGGGGATGGCTACACCTTC.

This clonotype was detected only a few times. Because this beta chain is a stray read in a library intended to capture alpha chains, its abundance should not be given much weight. The chain has TRBV5-1 and TRBJ1-3; D is ambiguous. Per germline, CDR1 SGHRS and CDR2 YFSETQ. CDR3 size: 15 residues. V was clipped by 4 bases and J by 7 bases, with 18 bases between them. CDR3 nucleotides: TGCGCCAGCAGCCCCCTTGGGGTCACCGGGAACACCATATATTTT. As protein: CASSPLGVTGNTIYF. The full variable domain, with the rest looked up from reference TRBV5-1 and TRBJ1-3, is KAGVTQTPRYLIKTRGQQVTLSCSPISGHRSVSWYQQTPGQGLQFLFEYFSETQRNKGNFPGRFSGRQFSNSRSEMNVSTLELGDSALYLCASSPLGVTGNTIYFGEGSWLTVV.

This clonotype was picked up many times. This beta chain is off target for a library built for alpha chains, so its abundance means little. J is TRBJ1-3 and V is TRBV9; 8 nucleotides agree with TRBD1. The CDR3 runs to 16 residues. Germline CDR1 and CDR2: SGDLS and YYNGEE. Trimming at V came to 0 bases and at J to 4 bases, leaving 6 bases not matched to a gene. The DNA for the CDR3 is TGTGCCAGCAGCGTAGAATCAGGGGGCTTGGGAAACACCATATATTTT. This encodes CASSVESGGLGNTIYF.

By sample fraction, this clonotype is medium-sized. For a library built for alpha chains, this beta chain is a stray read; little rests on its size. The rearrangement uses TRBV5-1 and TRBJ1-2, with a weak D call TRBD1 (5 bases). The CDR3 sequence is 15 residues long. Germline V gene lookup returns CDR1 SGHRS and CDR2 YFSETQ. Trimming removed 3 bases at V and 2 bases at J, with 14 bases between. In DNA form, the CDR3 reads TGCGCCAGCAGCTGGGGACGGCGAAGCAACTATGGCTACACCTTC. This encodes CASSWGRRSNYGYTF.